The clone carrying this T cell receptor beta chain was recorded at least ten times. The sample is drawn from a study of T cells in Graves' hyperthyroidism and ophthalmopathy. The PBMCs were taken from roughly 9.3 ml of fresh peripheral blood. The CDR3 regions of TCR beta were amplified from RNA transcripts. With the HTBI primer set, the TCR CDR3 went through a first round of RT-PCR. TCRdb passed the multiplex PCR reads through MiXCR, listing each CDR3 protein once. The sample lists hundreds of thousands of distinct CDR3 sequences, approximately 16% occurring once. Sequenced material: blood. The clonotype originates from a woman in her thirties or forties with Graves' ophthalmopathy.

Written as DNA, the CDR3 is TGTGCCAGCAGTCCCTCTCTGGGGACTAGCGGTTACGAGCAGTACTTC. Amino acids: CASSPSLGTSGYEQYF. V gene TRBV6-2 or TRBV6-3 combines with J gene TRBJ2-7, with TRBD2 matching over 11 bases. Germline CDR1 is MNHEY and CDR2 is SVGEGT. With 5 bases clipped from V and 4 bases from J, the junction kept 10 bases outside the gene matches. This CDR3 contains 16 residues.